This entry lists 23 T cell receptor beta chains sequenced from one sample in a study of shared clonotypes between healthy human individuals. Positive CCR7 selection of CD45RO-negative cells yielded the naive CD8 cells, and terminally differentiated effector memory CD45RA+ cells were excluded. Sequencing used immunoSEQ multiplex PCR; TCRdb keeps in-frame clones, though not all of them. Here the sample spans nearly 2 million clones, approximately 94% being singletons. The source material was naive CD8+ T cells sorted from blood. These receptors all stem from a man aged 18 to 30 in good health.

V and J are TRBV4-3 and TRBJ1-2; D is uncertain. CDR1 and CDR2 (germline): LGHNA, YSLEER. The CDR3 is 15 residues long. V dropped 1 base and J dropped 9 bases, with 18 bases sitting between them. In DNA form, the CDR3 reads TGCGCCAGCAGCCAAGCTGGGTCCCAGGCGCCGTGCTACACCTTC. Its translation is CASSQAGSQAPCYTF.

The chain is built from TRBV27 and TRBJ2-7; 7 bases map to TRBD2. Germline CDR1 reads MNHEY; CDR2 reads SMNVEV (reference sequence). The CDR3 runs to 14 residues. Trimming took 8 bases from V and 3 from J; bases not matched to a gene: 10. CDR3 DNA sequence: TGTGCCAGCGGGTCAAACACGGGAGGCTACGAGCAGTACTTC. Protein: CASGSNTGGYEQYF.

The rearrangement uses TRBV27 and TRBJ2-5; the match to TRBD1 covers 8 bases. Trimming removed 5 bases from V and 1 base from J; junction bases left unmatched: 9. The CDR3 covers 16 residues. Looked up from germline, CDR1 is MNHEY and CDR2 is SMNVEV (reference sequence). CDR3 amino acids: CASSLRQGPLQETQYF. The DNA for the CDR3 is TGTGCCAGCAGTCTCCGACAGGGGCCTCTCCAAGAGACCCAGTACTTC.

The chain uses TRBV28 and TRBJ2-7; D is ambiguous. The CDR3 has 14 residues. CDR1 is MDHEN, CDR2 SYDVKM, per germline. V gave up 4 bases and J gave up 4 bases, with 14 bases separating them. The CDR3 loop is CASSSRTADYEQYF. The CDR3, as DNA: TGTGCCAGCAGTTCCAGGACCGCCGATTACGAGCAGTACTTC.

The chain carries TRBV6-1 and TRBJ2-7; 8 bases match TRBD2. The CDR3 is made up of 15 amino acids. The germline CDR1 and CDR2 sequences are MNHNS and SASEGT. V trimming: 1 base; J trimming: 7 bases; junction bases outside the gene matches: 9. The CDR3 nucleotides read TGTGCCAGCAGTGAAGGTGAGACTAGCGTTTGGGAGCAGTACTTC. It yields the protein CASSEGETSVWEQYF.

This sequence joins TRBV7-3 and TRBJ1-2, with D possibly matching TRBD1 (6 bases). Trimming left V 0 bases short and J 6 bases short, with 14 bases between. Germline lookup yields CDR1 SGHTA and CDR2 FQGTGA. This CDR3 comprises 15 residues. CDR3 in DNA: TGTGCCAGCAGCTTAACGGGTCAGGGGACGAATGGCTACACCTTC. The encoded protein is CASSLTGQGTNGYTF.

With respect to this clone: The sample contains more than one DNA sequence encoding this CDR3. The chain combines TRBV5-1 with TRBJ2-7; 9 bases fit TRBD1. CDR3 length: 13 amino acids. V lost 2 bases to trimming and J lost 4 bases; unmatched junction nucleotides: 1. Germline V gene data show CDR1 as SGHRS and CDR2 as YFSETQ. The CDR3 protein is CASSFGTGYEQYF. In nucleotides, the CDR3 is TGCGCCAGCAGCTTTGGGACAGGGTACGAGCAGTACTTC.

This clone was seen just once. V is TRBV7-9 and J is TRBJ2-2; 11 positions match TRBD2. Germline CDR1 and CDR2: SEHNR and FQNEAQ (reference sequence). V gave up 5 bases and J gave up 4 bases; unmatched junction bases: 6. This CDR3 comprises 16 residues. The CDR3, as DNA: TGTGCCAGCAGCCCCGGGACTAGCGGACTCACCGGGGAGCTGTTTTTT. It encodes CASSPGTSGLTGELFF.

The rearrangement joins TRBV13 to TRBJ2-7; TRBD2 matches 8 bases. Germline V gene lookup returns CDR1 PRHDT and CDR2 FYEKMQ (reference sequence). This CDR3 is built from 15 residues. With V trimmed by 5 bases and J by 0 bases, 6 bases remained unmatched. The CDR3 protein is CASSSSGISSYEQYF. In DNA form, the CDR3 reads TGTGCCAGCAGCAGTAGCGGGATCAGCTCCTACGAGCAGTACTTC.

As for this clone: The same CDR3 is also encoded by other DNA sequences in this sample. This chain uses TRBV4-1 with TRBJ2-7; the D gene is possibly TRBD1 (5 bases). V shed 1 base and J shed 4 bases, with 8 bases lying between them. Germline V gene lookup returns CDR1 MGHRA and CDR2 YSYEKL. The CDR3 contains 13 residues. The CDR3 DNA sequence: TGCGCCAGCAGCCAAGGACAGCTTTACGAGCAGTACTTC. It specifies CASSQGQLYEQYF.

The rearrangement links TRBV6-5 to TRBJ1-3; D not certain. V gave up 10 bases and J gave up 4 bases, with 11 bases separating them. Germline loops: CDR1 MNHEY, CDR2 SVGAGI. The CDR3 length is 12 residues. Here the CDR3 reads CATATSGNTIYF. CDR3 nucleotides: TGTGCCACCGCAACGTCAGGAAACACCATATATTTT.

The chain has TRBV7-9 and TRBJ2-7; D is unclear. Trimming removed 0 bases from V and 4 bases from J, with 16 bases in between. There are 16 residues in the CDR3. Germline loops: CDR1 SEHNR, CDR2 FQNEAQ (reference sequence). CDR3: CASSLALGVDGYEQYF. The CDR3, as DNA: TGTGCCAGCAGCTTAGCCCTGGGCGTAGATGGGTACGAGCAGTACTTC.

This chain joins TRBV7-6 and TRBJ2-3; D is uncertain. The germline V gene has CDR1 SGHVS and CDR2 FNYEAQ. The CDR3 runs to 13 residues. Trimming cost V 2 bases and J 4 bases, with 7 bases left between them. In nucleotides, the CDR3 is TGTGCCAGCAGCTTAAATAGTGCAGATACGCAGTATTTT. Translating gives CASSLNSADTQYF.

The V gene is TRBV5-1, the J gene TRBJ2-3; D possibly corresponds to TRBD1 (6 bases). CDR1 and CDR2 (germline): SGHRS, YFSETQ. V gave up 0 bases and J gave up 1 base, with 12 bases separating them. The CDR3 length is 16 residues. For the CDR3, the DNA is TGCGCCAGCAGCTTGGCCTGGGCAGGGGGCACAGATACGCAGTATTTT. Translating it yields CASSLAWAGGTDTQYF.

The V gene is TRBV28, the J gene TRBJ1-5, with D tentatively TRBD1 (6 bases). The CDR3 covers 14 residues. The V gene lost 5 bases and the J gene lost 9 bases, with 17 bases spanning the gap. Germline V gives CDR1 MDHEN, CDR2 SYDVKM. CDR3 region: CASSMTGTIMPQHF. CDR3 nucleotides: TGTGCCAGCAGTATGACAGGTACCATCATGCCCCAGCATTTT.

The J gene is TRBJ2-7, the V gene TRBV4-1; 8 positions agree with TRBD1. J gave up 3 bases and V 0 bases, and 7 bases lay outside the gene matches. This CDR3 comprises 16 residues. CDR1 is MGHRA, CDR2 YSYEKL, per germline. CDR3 in DNA: TGCGCCAGCAGCCAAGAGGACAGGGTGGTCGGCTACGAGCAGTACTTC. This encodes CASSQEDRVVGYEQYF.

J is TRBJ2-1 and V is TRBV9; D possibly uses TRBD1 or TRBD2 (5 bases each). The CDR3 runs 15 residues. CDR1 is SGDLS, CDR2 YYNGEE, per germline. V lost 3 bases to trimming and J lost 0 bases, with 10 bases between them. CDR3 in amino acids: CASSAWDASYNEQFF. CDR3 DNA: TGTGCCAGCAGCGCATGGGACGCCTCCTACAATGAGCAGTTCTTC. The full variable domain, rest sourced from reference TRBV9 and TRBJ2-1, is DSGVTQTPKHLITATGQRVTLRCSPRSGDLSVYWYQQSLDQGLQFLIQYYNGEERAKGNILERFSAQQFPDLHSELNLSSLELGDSALYFCASSAWDASYNEQFFGPGTRLTVL.

V usage is TRBV19 and J usage is TRBJ2-1; no definite D call. Between the trimmed V and J ends, which lost 5 bases and 5 bases, there was a span of 7 bases. Germline assignment: CDR1 LNHDA and CDR2 SQIVND (reference sequence). The CDR3 totals 12 residues. The CDR3 DNA reads TGTGCCAGTAGTGTCGTAAACAATGAGCAGTTCTTC. This translates into CASSVVNNEQFF.

This rearrangement joins TRBV27 to TRBJ1-5, with D possibly matching TRBD1 (6 bases). The germline V gene encodes CDR1 MNHEY and CDR2 SMNVEV (reference sequence). V was cut by 3 bases and J by 7 bases, with 13 bases left in between. The length of the CDR3 is 14 residues. The CDR3 sequence: CASSFARGEQPQHF. The CDR3 bases are TGTGCCAGCAGTTTCGCCAGGGGAGAACAGCCCCAGCATTTT.

DNA for the CDR3: TGTGCCAGCAGTTACTCCCGGGGCGGGGAGCTGTTTTTT. Translating gives CASSYSRGGELFF. The chain has TRBV6-5 and TRBJ2-2; TRBD2 is a possible D gene (5 bases). The V end lost 0 bases, the J end lost 7 bases, and 6 bases lay between the germline ends. The CDR3 extends over 13 amino acids. Germline loops: CDR1 MNHEY, CDR2 SVGAGI.

Concerning this clone itself: The same CDR3 arises from other DNA sequences in this sample as well. The J gene is TRBJ2-7, the V gene TRBV27; 8 positions match TRBD1. V lost 6 bases and J lost 7; bases outside the gene matches: 11. This CDR3 is 14 amino acids long. Germline values: CDR1 MNHEY, CDR2 SMNVEV (reference sequence). Here the CDR3 reads CASSFGQGVGEQYF. DNA for the CDR3: TGTGCCAGCAGCTTCGGACAGGGAGTAGGGGAGCAGTACTTC.

This chain connects TRBV10-3 to TRBJ1-1; tentatively, D is TRBD1 (5 bases). This CDR3 region has 18 residues. The V end lost 3 bases, the J end lost 0 bases, and 20 bases lay between the germline ends. Germline CDR1 reads ENHRY; CDR2 reads SYGVKD. CDR3 region: CAISDQPGWGNVNTEAFF. CDR3 bases: TGTGCCATCAGTGACCAGCCCGGGTGGGGCAATGTGAACACTGAAGCTTTCTTT.

This sequence joins TRBV4-3 and TRBJ2-7; possibly TRBD2 for D (5 bases). V was clipped by 0 bases and J by 3 bases, with 12 bases between them. The V gene's germline CDR1 is LGHNA and CDR2 YSLEER. CDR3 size: 15 residues. The DNA for the CDR3 is TGCGCCAGCAGCCAAGAAACGGAGGAACTCTACGAGCAGTACTTC. It yields the protein CASSQETEELYEQYF.